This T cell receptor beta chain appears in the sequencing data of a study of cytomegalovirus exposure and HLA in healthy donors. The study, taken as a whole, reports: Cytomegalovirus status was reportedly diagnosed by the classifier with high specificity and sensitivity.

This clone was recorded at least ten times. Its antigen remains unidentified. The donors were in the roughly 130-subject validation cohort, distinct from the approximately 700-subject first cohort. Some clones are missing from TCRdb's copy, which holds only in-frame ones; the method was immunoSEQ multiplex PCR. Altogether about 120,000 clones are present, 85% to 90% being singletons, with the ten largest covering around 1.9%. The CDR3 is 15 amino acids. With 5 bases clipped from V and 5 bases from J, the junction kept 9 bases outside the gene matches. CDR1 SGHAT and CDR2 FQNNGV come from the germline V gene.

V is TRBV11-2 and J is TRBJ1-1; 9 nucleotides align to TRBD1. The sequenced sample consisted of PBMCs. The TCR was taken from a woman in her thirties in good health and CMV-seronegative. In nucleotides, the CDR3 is TGTGCCAGCAGCGCTTACAGGGGGCGCGGAACTGAAGCTTTCTTT. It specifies CASSAYRGRGTEAFF.